The 29 T cell receptor beta chains below all came from one sample that was sequenced in a study of human T cells and chemical hapten exposure. The time point denotes: pre-sensitization, week 0. Documented treatment: therapeutic diphenylcyclopropenone sensitization with weekly scalp DPC. TCRdb ran MiXCR on the RACE reads and lists one entry per CDR3 protein. The sample shows 250,000 or so distinct CDR3 sequences, approximately 8% of them seen only once. The source was whole blood, collected in connection with sensitization to the hapten diphenylcyclopropenone (DPC). These TCRs come from a man in his late teens or twenties with alopecia areata. Some clones in this sample may be carry-over from other donors' samples.

This clonotype was detected many times. The chain joins TRBV7-9 to TRBJ2-7; 10 nucleotides line up with TRBD1. V dropped 5 bases and J dropped 2; count of bases not matched to a gene: 3. Germline V gene lookup returns CDR1 SEHNR and CDR2 FQNEAQ (reference sequence). The CDR3 sequence is 14 residues long. The CDR3: CASSPGTGAYEQYF. For the CDR3, the DNA is TGTGCCAGCAGCCCCGGGACAGGGGCCTACGAGCAGTACTTC.

This clonotype was picked up a small number of times. The chain couples TRBV4-3 to TRBJ2-1; weak D call: TRBD2 (6 bases). The germline V and J ends were trimmed by 0 bases and 10 bases, with 13 bases remaining between them. This CDR3 region has 14 residues. CDR1 and CDR2 from the germline V gene are LGHNA and YSLEER. The CDR3 loop is CASSQDRAEGEQFF. CDR3 sequence (DNA): TGCGCCAGCAGCCAAGATCGGGCGGAGGGCGAGCAGTTCTTC.

The chain employs TRBV5-1 and TRBJ2-4; D possibly uses TRBD1 or TRBD2 (5 bases each). V was pared by 4 bases and J by 0 bases, with 20 bases between. This CDR3 region has 18 residues. The germline CDR1 and CDR2 sequences are SGHRS and YFSETQ. The CDR3 sequence: CASSPRDPIILAKNIQYF. The CDR3 DNA follows: TGCGCCAGCAGCCCCCGGGACCCGATAATATTAGCCAAAAACATTCAGTACTTC.

This clonotype showed up just a few times. V and J are TRBV12-3 or TRBV12-4 and TRBJ1-2; D is perhaps TRBD1 (5 bases). The CDR3 sequence is 16 residues long. The ends were cut back, 2 bases at V and 7 bases at J, with 20 bases in the middle. CDR3 residues: CASSLNRPGLGAGYTF. CDR3 DNA sequence: TGTGCCAGCAGTTTAAACAGGCCAGGATTGGGCGCTGGCTACACCTTC.

This clonotype has at least ten counts. The V and J genes are TRBV29-1 and TRBJ1-1; 8 positions agree with TRBD1. V trimming: 8 bases; J trimming: 0 bases; junction bases outside the gene matches: 8. Germline V gene data show CDR1 as SQVTM and CDR2 as ANQGSEA. The CDR3 is 14 amino acids. The CDR3 DNA reads as TGCAGCTCCTCTGCAGGGGGCCTGAACACTGAAGCTTTCTTT. It yields the protein CSSSAGGLNTEAFF.

This clonotype was seen a few times. The chain couples TRBV21-1 to TRBJ2-1; TRBD2, the table's D call, lacks a check against the DNA. TRBV21-1 is a documented pseudogene. CDR3 length: 21 amino acids. As DNA, the CDR3 is TGTGCCAGCAGCAAAAGGTGGGACCGCCCTCTCGTCCCTAGCTCCTACAATGAGCAGTTCTTC. Its translation: CASSKRWDRPLVPSSYNEQFF.

This clonotype was seen a few times. This chain joins TRBV7-9 and TRBJ2-1; 12 bases line up with TRBD2. The length of the CDR3 is 19 residues. V trimming: 3 bases; J trimming: 0 bases; junction bases outside the gene matches: 9. Germline V CDR1 and CDR2: SEHNR, FQNEAQ (reference sequence). This CDR3 is CASSFRTSGIFSSYNEQFF. The CDR3, as DNA: TGTGCCAGCAGCTTTAGGACTAGCGGGATTTTTAGCTCCTACAATGAGCAGTTCTTC. The complete variable domain, with remaining parts taken from reference TRBV7-9 and TRBJ2-1, reads DTGVSQNPRHKITKRGQNVTFRCDPISEHNRLYWYRQTLGQGPEFLTYFQNEAQLEKSRLLSDRFSAERPKGSFSTLEIQRTEQGDSAMYLCASSFRTSGIFSSYNEQFFGPGTRLTVL.

The table lists this clonotype with a few counts. This sequence joins TRBV7-7 and TRBJ2-3; D remains ambiguous. The CDR3 consists of 14 residues. Germline-derived CDR1 and CDR2 are SSHAT and FNYEAQ (reference sequence). The V end lost 7 bases, the J end lost 0 bases, and 11 bases lay between the germline ends. The CDR3 loop reads CASMPRPSTDTQYF. The CDR3 DNA follows: TGTGCCAGCATGCCACGTCCTAGCACAGATACGCAGTATTTT.

This sequence joins TRBV10-3 and TRBJ2-1; no clear D. With 3 bases removed from V and 0 bases from J, the gap between germline ends came to 9 bases. This CDR3 spans 15 amino acids. Germline CDR1 and CDR2: ENHRY and SYGVKD. The DNA for the CDR3 is TGTGCCATCAGTGAAGGTCCGAGCTCCTACAATGAGCAGTTCTTC. As protein: CAISEGPSSYNEQFF.

CDR3 sequence reads: CASGGRVDDTEAFF. The CDR3 DNA follows: TGTGCCAGCGGTGGCCGGGTCGACGACACTGAAGCTTTCTTT. The gene calls are TRBV2 and TRBJ1-1; the D is unclear. CDR1 SNHLY and CDR2 FYNNEI come from the germline V gene. This CDR3 comprises 14 residues. V gave up 8 bases and J gave up 3 bases, with 16 bases separating them.

Comment on this clonotype: This may be a read error: a much more frequent sequence differs by one nucleotide. The chain uses TRBV4-3 and TRBJ1-3, with a weak D call TRBD1 (5 bases). This CDR3 is 13 amino acids long. CDR1 and CDR2 (germline): LGHNA, YSLEER. The CDR3 nucleotides are TGCGCCAGCAGCCGGGGCTCTGGAAACACCATAAATTTT. Amino acids: CASSRGSGNTINF.

The chain has TRBV20-1 and TRBJ1-2; the match to TRBD1 covers 8 bases. From germline, CDR1 is DFQATT and CDR2 SNEGSKA (reference sequence). The CDR3 covers 13 residues. The trim removed 3 bases at V and 4 bases at J, leaving 4 bases unmatched. CDR3 in DNA: TGCAGTGCTAGGGACAGGGAGGCCTATGGCTACACCTTC. It codes for CSARDREAYGYTF.

The rearrangement uses TRBV4-2 and TRBJ1-3, with a weak D call TRBD1 (5 bases). This CDR3 region has 17 residues. V lost 0 bases, J lost 9 bases, and 21 bases lay in between. Germline CDR1 LGHNA, CDR2 YNFKEQ. CDR3 bases: TGTGCCAGCAGCCAAGAAGGACCGGGACCGGGGTCAGCCACCATATATTTT. This codes for CASSQEGPGPGSATIYF.

This clonotype was counted many times. The V call is TRBV20-1, the J call TRBJ2-2; D is unresolved. Trimming cost V 4 bases and J 7 bases, with 16 bases left between them. There are 14 residues in the CDR3. CDR1 is DFQATT and CDR2 is SNEGSKA in the germline V gene (reference sequence). The CDR3 nucleotides read TGCAGTGCTACAAGGCCGCAGCGTAGCGGGGAGCTGTTTTTT. This gives the protein CSATRPQRSGELFF.

J is TRBJ1-4 and V is TRBV4-3; 12 bases are a match to TRBD1. The germline V gene encodes CDR1 LGHNA and CDR2 YSLEER. The V segment lost 6 bases and the J segment 5 bases; nucleotides outside the gene matches: 4. The CDR3 has 15 amino acids. This CDR3 reads CASRGTGGVNEKLFF. In nucleotides, the CDR3 is TGCGCCAGCAGGGGGACAGGGGGCGTAAATGAAAAACTGTTTTTT.

As for this clonotype: Given a much more abundant clone one base away, this may be a read error. The gene calls are TRBV11-2 and TRBJ2-6; D not resolved. The CDR3 has 22 amino acids. Germline V CDR1 and CDR2: SGHAT, FQNNGV. In DNA form, the CDR3 reads TGTGTCAGCAGCTCCCCCCCCGTGACACTCGGCCCGCTATTATCTGGGGCCAACGTCCTGACTTTC. It encodes CVSSSPPVTLGPLLSGANVLTF.

This clonotype showed up many times. DNA for the CDR3: TGTGCCAGCAGCTCTACAGGGTTCGCTGAAGCTTTCTTT. It translates to CASSSTGFAEAFF. The chain joins TRBV6-2 or TRBV6-3 to TRBJ1-1; D may be TRBD1 (6 bases). V shed 6 bases and J shed 6 bases, with 14 bases lying between them. Germline V CDR1 and CDR2: MNHEY, SVGEGT. The CDR3 is made up of 13 amino acids.

J is TRBJ2-1 and V is TRBV6-1, with D perhaps matching TRBD2 (6 bases). CDR3 length: 13 residues. Trimming removed 2 bases from V and 9 bases from J, with 11 bases in between. Germline CDR1 reads MNHNS; CDR2 reads SASEGT. The CDR3 is CASSEQGGGEQFF. The CDR3 coding sequence is TGTGCCAGCAGTGAACAGGGAGGTGGTGAGCAGTTCTTC.

The chain recombines TRBV28 with TRBJ2-3; D ambiguous. Germline CDR1 and CDR2: MDHEN and SYDVKM. The CDR3 loop spans 13 amino acids. Between the trimmed V and J ends, which lost 3 bases and 2 bases, there was a span of 6 bases. CDR3 DNA sequence: TGTGCCAGCAGTTTGTGGGCCACAGATACGCAGTATTTT. This translates into CASSLWATDTQYF.

The table lists this clonotype with a few counts. The rearrangement joins TRBV12-3 or TRBV12-4 to TRBJ1-2; 7 bases are shared with TRBD1. CDR3 size: 14 residues. V gave up 3 bases and J gave up 8 bases; unmatched junction bases: 9. The CDR3 DNA follows: TGTGCCAGCAGTTTGAGGGGGCTTGGTTTGGGCTACACCTTC. Protein: CASSLRGLGLGYTF.

This clonotype was observed at least ten times. V and J are TRBV28 and TRBJ1-5; D gene unclear. V lost 3 bases and J 0 bases, leaving 6 bases between the germline ends. In germline, CDR1 is MDHEN, CDR2 SYDVKM. This CDR3 has 14 residues. In nucleotides, the CDR3 is TGTGCCAGCAGTTTGGACTATAGCAATCAGCCCCAGCATTTT. Translating gives CASSLDYSNQPQHF.

This clonotype was counted only a few times. V gene TRBV29-1 combines with J gene TRBJ2-2; D call uncertain. V lost 3 bases, J lost 4 bases, and 3 bases lay in between. CDR1 is SQVTM, CDR2 ANQGSEA, per germline. The CDR3 sequence is 11 residues long. The CDR3 region is CSVDFTGELFF. The CDR3 DNA is TGCAGCGTTGATTTCACCGGGGAGCTGTTTTTT.

The chain joins TRBV28 to TRBJ2-1, with 8 bases aligning to TRBD2. The J segment lost 4 bases and the V segment lost 6 bases, leaving 8 bases of the junction unmatched. The length of the CDR3 is 15 residues. Germline V gives CDR1 MDHEN, CDR2 SYDVKM. The chain's CDR3 is CASSPPGLVYNEQFF. The CDR3 DNA reads as TGTGCCAGCAGCCCACCGGGACTAGTGTACAATGAGCAGTTCTTC.

The rearrangement links TRBV27 to TRBJ2-3; D unclear. Trimming shortened V by 6 bases and J by 0 bases, and 13 bases separated the two germline ends. This CDR3 contains 15 residues. Looked up from germline, CDR1 is MNHEY and CDR2 is SMNVEV (reference sequence). The CDR3 loop reads CASRLAGTSTDTQYF. The CDR3, as DNA: TGTGCCAGCAGGTTAGCAGGAACTAGCACAGATACGCAGTATTTT.

There are a few counts of this clonotype. The gene calls are TRBV10-3 and TRBJ2-5, with TRBD1 as a possible D gene (6 bases). Germline lookup yields CDR1 ENHRY and CDR2 SYGVKD. Deletions cut 4 bases from V and 2 bases from J, with 8 bases between. The CDR3 consists of 13 residues. CDR3 sequence reads: CAISVTGQETQYF. The DNA of the CDR3 is TGTGCCATCAGTGTCACAGGGCAAGAGACCCAGTACTTC.

The rearrangement links TRBV5-6 to TRBJ2-1; D call uncertain. In germline, CDR1 is SGHDT, CDR2 YYEEEE. V lost 4 bases to trimming and J lost 5 bases, with 7 bases between them. There are 12 residues in the CDR3. CDR3 sequence: CASSLHNNEQFF. In DNA, the CDR3 is TGTGCCAGCAGCCTACACAACAATGAGCAGTTCTTC.

This clonotype has just a few counts. The gene calls are TRBV28 and TRBJ1-2, with no clear D. This CDR3 contains 16 residues. Germline V gene sequence: CDR1 MDHEN, CDR2 SYDVKM. Trimming left V 3 bases short and J 7 bases short, with 21 bases between. The CDR3 sequence: CASSFPASAVKTGYTF. CDR3 coding DNA: TGTGCCAGCAGTTTCCCAGCCTCGGCCGTTAAGACTGGCTACACCTTC.

This chain connects TRBV10-3 to TRBJ2-3, with TRBD2 identical over 12 bases. V was pared by 2 bases and J by 1 base, with 10 bases of the junction left unmatched. CDR3 length: 19 amino acids. In germline, CDR1 is ENHRY, CDR2 SYGVKD. Written as DNA, the CDR3 is TGTGCCATCAGTGAGGGACTAGCGGGGCTAACCGCTGGCACAGATACGCAGTATTTT. This codes for CAISEGLAGLTAGTDTQYF.

The CDR3 DNA reads as TGTGCCAGCAATAGCGGGGGGCCGTTCTTC. This gives the protein CASNSGGPFF. The chain links TRBV2 to TRBJ2-1; TRBD2 aligns across 10 bases. Germline trimming cut 7 bases from V and 15 bases from J; bases unmatched to any gene: 3. CDR1 and CDR2 (germline): SNHLY, FYNNEI. The CDR3 is made up of 10 amino acids.